Below, 9 T cell receptor beta chains from the same sample are listed, as sequenced in a study of blood T cell repertoires in COVID-19. The assay was immunoSEQ multiplex PCR, and TCRdb's table has in-frame clones only and misses some. This table has 200,000 or so clones, 79% appearing once. Sequencing was performed on peripheral blood. These TCRs come from a man in his fifties or sixties with active or convalescent COVID-19.

The rearrangement uses TRBV28 and TRBJ2-1; D is undetermined. Germline CDR1 and CDR2: MDHEN and SYDVKM. V lost 3 bases, J lost 3 bases, and 6 bases lay in between. The CDR3 covers 13 residues. The CDR3 bases are TGTGCCAGCAGTTTGTTTTACTACAATGAGCAGTTCTTC. Its translation is CASSLFYYNEQFF.

The chain carries TRBV6-5 and TRBJ2-5; the D gene is possibly TRBD1 (5 bases). The V and J ends lost 6 bases and 4 bases respectively, with 15 bases between them. This CDR3 spans 14 amino acids. Germline V lookup: CDR1 MNHEY, CDR2 SVGAGI. The CDR3 DNA is TGTGCCAGCAGCCAGGGTAGTTCGGGAGAGACCCAGTACTTC. Amino acid sequence: CASSQGSSGETQYF.

The chain recombines TRBV28 with TRBJ1-6; 8 bases are a match to TRBD1. The CDR3 length is 14 residues. Germline lookup yields CDR1 MDHEN and CDR2 SYDVKM. With 7 bases clipped from V and 9 bases from J, the junction kept 8 bases outside the gene matches. CDR3 bases: TGTGCCAGCAAATTCCCCACAGGGGGTTCACCCCTCCACTTT. It translates to CASKFPTGGSPLHF.

The chain joins TRBV15 to TRBJ2-2; perhaps TRBD2 as D (5 bases). Germline V gives CDR1 LNHNV, CDR2 YYDKDF (reference sequence). V was trimmed by 4 bases and J by 7 bases, leaving 10 bases between them. The CDR3 is 13 amino acids. The DNA for the CDR3 is TGTGCCACCAGCAACGCCCGGGGCGGGGAGCTGTTTTTT. This translates into CATSNARGGELFF.

The CDR3 DNA reads TGTGCCAGCAGTTTACCCGGCGCAGGTAGATCCCGCAATCAGCCCCAGCATTTT. Translating gives CASSLPGAGRSRNQPQHF. The V and J genes are TRBV28 and TRBJ1-5; D remains unclear. The CDR3 is 18 amino acids. V was pared by 2 bases and J by 2 bases, with 19 bases between. Germline assignment: CDR1 MDHEN and CDR2 SYDVKM.

The V call is TRBV4-1, the J call TRBJ1-1; no clear D. Germline CDR1 MGHRA, CDR2 YSYEKL. The CDR3 is 14 residues long. Trimming shortened V by 4 bases and J by 1 base, and 10 bases separated the two germline ends. Here the CDR3 reads CASSPEPGNTEAFF. Written as DNA, the CDR3 is TGCGCCAGCAGCCCAGAGCCCGGGAACACTGAAGCTTTCTTT.

The genes are TRBV19 and TRBJ2-2, with TRBD1 matching 8 bases. The V and J ends lost 5 bases and 4 bases, in that order; junction bases with no gene match: 9. Per germline, CDR1 LNHDA and CDR2 SQIVND (reference sequence). CDR3 size: 16 residues. The CDR3 nucleotides are TGTGCCAGTAGTCCAGACAGGGGCTATGGCACCGGGGAGCTGTTTTTT. Its protein product is CASSPDRGYGTGELFF.

In this sample, this clone turned up once. Other DNA sequences of this sample code for an identical CDR3. The chain couples TRBV5-1 to TRBJ2-7; 8 nucleotides align to TRBD1. With V trimmed by 0 bases and J by 7 bases, 9 bases remained unmatched. From germline, CDR1 is SGHRS and CDR2 YFSETQ. This CDR3 contains 15 residues. The CDR3 DNA reads as TGCGCCAGCAGCTTGGCTTTCGGACAGGGCGGTGAGCAGTACTTC. Translating it yields CASSLAFGQGGEQYF.

V gene TRBV15 combines with J gene TRBJ1-4; D is unresolved. This CDR3 has 16 residues. Looked up from germline, CDR1 is LNHNV and CDR2 is YYDKDF (reference sequence). The ends were cut back, 0 bases at V and 7 bases at J, with 15 bases in the middle. CDR3 sequence reads: CATSRDLPGSTEKLFF. The CDR3 DNA reads as TGTGCCACCAGCAGAGATCTGCCGGGATCGACTGAAAAACTGTTTTTT.